This TCR beta chain came from a study of blood T cell repertoires in COVID-19. About the study: PBMCs, B-cell-depleted T cells, or T cells provided the cDNA or gDNA that made up the material.

In the original processing: For nucleated cells, counts were estimated from reference gene primer amplification. Repertoires were generated with immunoSEQ multiplex PCR, while TCRdb's copy carries only in-frame clones and drops some. The DNA gave D and trimming, while V, J and clone size come from that table. The sample contains fewer than 300,000 clones, more than 70% of which appear only once. Trimming took off 1 base at V and 7 bases at J, with 8 bases between the two ends. The germline V gene has CDR1 LNHDA and CDR2 SQIVND (reference sequence). CDR3 size: 13 residues. The clonotype originates from a man at least 80 years old with acute or convalescent COVID-19. The V gene is TRBV19, the J gene TRBJ2-1; weak D call: TRBD2 (5 bases). Sequenced input: peripheral blood. In DNA form, the CDR3 reads TGTGCCAGTAGTATAGTTCGGGAAAATGAGCAGTTCTTC. It codes for CASSIVRENEQFF.